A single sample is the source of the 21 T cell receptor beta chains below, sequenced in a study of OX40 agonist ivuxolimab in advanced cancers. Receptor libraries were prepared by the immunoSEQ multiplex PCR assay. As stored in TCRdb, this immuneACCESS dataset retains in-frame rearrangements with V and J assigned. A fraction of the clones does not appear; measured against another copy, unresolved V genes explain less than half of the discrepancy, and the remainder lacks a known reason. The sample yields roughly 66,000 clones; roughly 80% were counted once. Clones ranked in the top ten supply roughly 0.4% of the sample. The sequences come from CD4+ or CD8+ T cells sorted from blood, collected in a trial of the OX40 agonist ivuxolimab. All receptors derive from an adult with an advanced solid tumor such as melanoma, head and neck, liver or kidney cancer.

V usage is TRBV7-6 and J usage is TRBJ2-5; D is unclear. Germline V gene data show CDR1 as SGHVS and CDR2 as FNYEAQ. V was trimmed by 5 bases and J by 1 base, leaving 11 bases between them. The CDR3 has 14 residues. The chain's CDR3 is CASSLTVLQETQYF. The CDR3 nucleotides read TGTGCCAGCAGCCTCACAGTACTCCAAGAGACCCAGTACTTC.

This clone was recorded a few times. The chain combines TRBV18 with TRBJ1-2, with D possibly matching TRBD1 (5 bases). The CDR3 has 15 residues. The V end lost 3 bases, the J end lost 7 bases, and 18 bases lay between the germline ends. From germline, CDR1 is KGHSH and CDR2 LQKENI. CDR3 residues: CASSPIQEGSSGYTF. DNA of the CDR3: TGTGCCAGCTCACCGATACAGGAAGGATCTAGTGGCTACACCTTC.

The DNA for the CDR3 is TGCGCCAGCAGGGCGGAGACAGGGGTACGTGCCGGGGAGCTGTTTTTT. It encodes CASRAETGVRAGELFF. The V gene is TRBV5-1, the J gene TRBJ2-2; 8 bases match TRBD1. Germline loops: CDR1 SGHRS, CDR2 YFSETQ. The V and J ends lost 5 bases and 6 bases, in that order; junction bases with no gene match: 12. This CDR3 contains 16 residues.

The CDR3 region is CASSARQGKLDEQFF. CDR3 DNA sequence: TGTGCCAGCAGTGCTCGACAGGGGAAATTGGATGAGCAGTTCTTC. V is TRBV6-1 and J is TRBJ2-1, with TRBD1 matching 8 bases. The CDR3 contains 15 residues. Germline assignment: CDR1 MNHNS and CDR2 SASEGT. The trim removed 4 bases at V and 8 bases at J, leaving 10 bases unmatched.

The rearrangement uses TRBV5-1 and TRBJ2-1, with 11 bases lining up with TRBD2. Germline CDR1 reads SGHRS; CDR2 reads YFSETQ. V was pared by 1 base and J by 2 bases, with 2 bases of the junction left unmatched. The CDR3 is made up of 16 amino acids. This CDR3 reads CASSLISGGAYNEQFF. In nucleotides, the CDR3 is TGCGCCAGCAGCTTGATTAGCGGGGGGGCCTACAATGAGCAGTTCTTC.

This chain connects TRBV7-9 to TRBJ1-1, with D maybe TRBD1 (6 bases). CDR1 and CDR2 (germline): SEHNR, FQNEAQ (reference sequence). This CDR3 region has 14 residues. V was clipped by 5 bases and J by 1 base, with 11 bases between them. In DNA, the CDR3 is TGTGCCAGCAGCAGAACAGGGCAGAACACTGAAGCTTTCTTT. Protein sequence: CASSRTGQNTEAFF.

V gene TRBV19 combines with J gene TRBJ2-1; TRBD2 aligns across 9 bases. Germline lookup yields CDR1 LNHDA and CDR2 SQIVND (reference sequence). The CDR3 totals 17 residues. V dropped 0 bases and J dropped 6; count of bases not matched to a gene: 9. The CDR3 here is CASSIDRFGRGGNEQFF. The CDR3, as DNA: TGTGCCAGTAGTATAGATCGGTTTGGGCGGGGGGGCAATGAGCAGTTCTTC.

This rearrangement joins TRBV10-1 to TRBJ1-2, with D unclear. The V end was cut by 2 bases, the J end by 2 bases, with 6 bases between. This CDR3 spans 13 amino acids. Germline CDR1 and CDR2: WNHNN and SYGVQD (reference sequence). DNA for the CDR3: TGCGCCAGCAGTGAGACACACAACTATGGCTACACCTTC. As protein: CASSETHNYGYTF.

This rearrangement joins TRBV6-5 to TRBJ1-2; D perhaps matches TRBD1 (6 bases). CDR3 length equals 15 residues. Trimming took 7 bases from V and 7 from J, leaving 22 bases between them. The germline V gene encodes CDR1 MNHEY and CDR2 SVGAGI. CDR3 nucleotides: TGTGCCAGCACTAGACAGGCCCGGACCGGGGGTGGCTACACCTTC. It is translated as CASTRQARTGGGYTF.

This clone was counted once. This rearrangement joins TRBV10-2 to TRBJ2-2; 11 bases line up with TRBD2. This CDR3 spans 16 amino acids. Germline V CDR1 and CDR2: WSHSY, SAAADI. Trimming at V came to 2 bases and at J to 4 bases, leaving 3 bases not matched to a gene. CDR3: CASSEGTSGGTGELFF. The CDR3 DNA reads TGCGCCAGCAGTGAGGGGACTAGCGGAGGCACCGGGGAGCTGTTTTTT.

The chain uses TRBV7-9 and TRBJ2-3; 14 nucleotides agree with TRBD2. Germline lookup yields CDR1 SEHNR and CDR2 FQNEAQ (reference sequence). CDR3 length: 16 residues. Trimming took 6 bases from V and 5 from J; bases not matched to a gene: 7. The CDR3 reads CASSPGLAGVRDTQYF. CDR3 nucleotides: TGTGCCAGCAGTCCGGGACTAGCGGGAGTCAGAGATACGCAGTATTTT.

CDR3 amino acids: CASSLAGVVDTQYF. The CDR3 bases are TGTGCCAGCAGTTTAGCGGGAGTGGTTGATACGCAGTATTTT. The gene calls are TRBV28 and TRBJ2-3; TRBD2 agrees at 7 bases. The trim removed 2 bases at V and 6 bases at J, leaving 5 bases unmatched. Germline V CDR1 and CDR2: MDHEN, SYDVKM. The CDR3 spans 14 residues.

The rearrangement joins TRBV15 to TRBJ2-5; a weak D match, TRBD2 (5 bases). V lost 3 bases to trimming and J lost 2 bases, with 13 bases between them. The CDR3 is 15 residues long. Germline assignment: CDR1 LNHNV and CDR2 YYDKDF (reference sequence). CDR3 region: CATSRGRLLQETQYF. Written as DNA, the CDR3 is TGTGCCACCAGCAGGGGGAGACTGCTACAAGAGACCCAGTACTTC.

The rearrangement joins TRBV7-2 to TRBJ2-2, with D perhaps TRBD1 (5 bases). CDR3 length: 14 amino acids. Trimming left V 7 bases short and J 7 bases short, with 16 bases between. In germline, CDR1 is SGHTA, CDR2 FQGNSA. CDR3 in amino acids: CASTQYQGGGELFF. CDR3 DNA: TGTGCCAGCACCCAATACCAGGGCGGCGGGGAGCTGTTTTTT.

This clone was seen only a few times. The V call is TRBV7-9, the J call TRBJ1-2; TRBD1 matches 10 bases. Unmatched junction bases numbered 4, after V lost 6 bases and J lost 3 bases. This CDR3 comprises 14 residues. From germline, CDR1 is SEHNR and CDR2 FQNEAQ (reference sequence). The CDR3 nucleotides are TGTGCCAGCAGGGACAGGGGGGAGGACTATGGCTACACCTTC. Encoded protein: CASRDRGEDYGYTF.

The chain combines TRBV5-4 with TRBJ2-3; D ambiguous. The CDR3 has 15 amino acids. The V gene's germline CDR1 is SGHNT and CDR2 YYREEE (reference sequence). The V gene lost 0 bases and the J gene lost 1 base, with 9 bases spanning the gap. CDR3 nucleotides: TGTGCCAGCAGCTTGGCCCCCGGGCGCACAGATACGCAGTATTTT. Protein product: CASSLAPGRTDTQYF.

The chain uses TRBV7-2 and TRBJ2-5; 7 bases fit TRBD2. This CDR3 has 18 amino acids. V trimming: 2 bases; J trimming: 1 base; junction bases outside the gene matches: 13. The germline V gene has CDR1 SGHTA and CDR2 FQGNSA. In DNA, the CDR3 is TGTGCCAGCAGCTTAACATCCCGTAGCGGGTCACCCCAAGAGACCCAGTACTTC. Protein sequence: CASSLTSRSGSPQETQYF.

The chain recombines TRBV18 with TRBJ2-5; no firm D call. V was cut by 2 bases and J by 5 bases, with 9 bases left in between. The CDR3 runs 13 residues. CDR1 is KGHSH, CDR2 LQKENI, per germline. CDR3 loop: CASSPSGLETQYF. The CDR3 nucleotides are TGTGCCAGCTCACCAAGTGGGCTGGAGACCCAGTACTTC. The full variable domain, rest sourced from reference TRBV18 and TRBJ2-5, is NAGVMQNPRHLVRRRGQEARLRCSPMKGHSHVYWYRQLPEEGLKFMVYLQKENIIDESGMPKERFSAEFPKEGPSILRIQQVVRGDSAAYFCASSPSGLETQYFGPGTRLLVL.

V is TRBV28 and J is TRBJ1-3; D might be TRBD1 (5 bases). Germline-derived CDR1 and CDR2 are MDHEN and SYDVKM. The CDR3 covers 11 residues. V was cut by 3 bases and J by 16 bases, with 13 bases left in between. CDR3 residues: CASSFIGTAYF. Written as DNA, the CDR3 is TGTGCCAGCAGTTTTATCGGGACTGCGTATTTT.

CDR3 region: CASSPVGDPSGNTIYF. CDR3 nucleotides: TGTGCCAGCTCACCCGTGGGGGACCCCTCTGGAAACACCATATATTTT. V is TRBV18 and J is TRBJ1-3, with D tentatively TRBD1 (5 bases). The CDR3 extends over 16 amino acids. V lost 3 bases and J 0 bases, leaving 12 bases between the germline ends. The germline V gene has CDR1 KGHSH and CDR2 LQKENI. Full variable domain (remainder filled in from reference TRBV18 and TRBJ1-3): NAGVMQNPRHLVRRRGQEARLRCSPMKGHSHVYWYRQLPEEGLKFMVYLQKENIIDESGMPKERFSAEFPKEGPSILRIQQVVRGDSAAYFCASSPVGDPSGNTIYFGEGSWLTVV.

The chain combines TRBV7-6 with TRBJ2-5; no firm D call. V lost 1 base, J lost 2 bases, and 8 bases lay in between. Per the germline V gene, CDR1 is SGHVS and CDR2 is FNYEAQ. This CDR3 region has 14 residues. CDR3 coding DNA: TGTGCCAGCAGCTTAGTGGGAAGACAAGAGACCCAGTACTTC. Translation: CASSLVGRQETQYF.